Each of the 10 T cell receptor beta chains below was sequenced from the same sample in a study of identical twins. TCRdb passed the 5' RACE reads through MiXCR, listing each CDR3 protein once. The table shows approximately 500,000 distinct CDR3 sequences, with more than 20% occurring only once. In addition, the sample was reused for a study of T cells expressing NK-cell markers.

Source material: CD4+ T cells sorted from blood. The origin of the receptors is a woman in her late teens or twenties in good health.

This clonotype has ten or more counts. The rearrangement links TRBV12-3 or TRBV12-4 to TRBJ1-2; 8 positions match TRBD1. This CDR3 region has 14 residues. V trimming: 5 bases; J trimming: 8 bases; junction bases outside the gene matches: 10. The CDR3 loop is CASSRSGQGWGYTF. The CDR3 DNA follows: TGTGCCAGCAGTCGCTCCGGACAGGGATGGGGCTACACCTTC.

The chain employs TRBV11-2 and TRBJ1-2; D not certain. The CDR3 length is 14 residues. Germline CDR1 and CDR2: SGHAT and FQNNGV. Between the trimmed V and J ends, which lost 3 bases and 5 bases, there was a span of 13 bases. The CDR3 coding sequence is TGTGCCAGCAGCTTTGGTTTGAAGCCTTATGGCTACACCTTC. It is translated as CASSFGLKPYGYTF.

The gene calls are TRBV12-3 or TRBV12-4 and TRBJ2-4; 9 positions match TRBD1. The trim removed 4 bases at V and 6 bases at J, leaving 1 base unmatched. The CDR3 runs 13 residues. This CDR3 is CASSSGQGNIQYF. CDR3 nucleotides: TGTGCCAGCAGTTCGGGACAGGGAAACATTCAGTACTTC.

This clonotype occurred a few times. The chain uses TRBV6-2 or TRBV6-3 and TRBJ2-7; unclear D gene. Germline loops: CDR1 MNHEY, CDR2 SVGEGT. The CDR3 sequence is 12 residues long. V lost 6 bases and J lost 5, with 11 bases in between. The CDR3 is CASSQDDHEQYF. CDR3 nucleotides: TGTGCCAGCAGCCAAGACGACCACGAGCAGTACTTC.

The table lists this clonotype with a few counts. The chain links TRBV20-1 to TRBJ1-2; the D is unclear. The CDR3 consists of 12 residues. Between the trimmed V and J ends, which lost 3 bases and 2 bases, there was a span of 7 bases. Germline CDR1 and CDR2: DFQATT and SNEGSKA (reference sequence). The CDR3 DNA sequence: TGCAGTGCTAGGTTCGGAAACTATGGCTACACCTTC. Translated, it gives CSARFGNYGYTF.

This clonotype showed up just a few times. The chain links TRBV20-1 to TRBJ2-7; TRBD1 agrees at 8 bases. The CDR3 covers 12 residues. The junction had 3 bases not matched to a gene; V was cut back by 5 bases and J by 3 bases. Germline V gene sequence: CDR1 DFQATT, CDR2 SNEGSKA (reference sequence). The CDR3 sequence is CSASTGGYEQYF. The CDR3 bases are TGCAGTGCTTCAACAGGGGGCTACGAGCAGTACTTC.

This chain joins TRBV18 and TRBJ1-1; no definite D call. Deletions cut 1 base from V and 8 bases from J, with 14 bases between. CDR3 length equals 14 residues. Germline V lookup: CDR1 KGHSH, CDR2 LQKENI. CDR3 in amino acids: CASSPLPQNPEAFF. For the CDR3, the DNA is TGTGCCAGCTCACCACTGCCCCAGAATCCAGAAGCTTTCTTT. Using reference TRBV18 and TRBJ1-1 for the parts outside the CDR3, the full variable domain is NAGVMQNPRHLVRRRGQEARLRCSPMKGHSHVYWYRQLPEEGLKFMVYLQKENIIDESGMPKERFSAEFPKEGPSILRIQQVVRGDSAAYFCASSPLPQNPEAFFGQGTRLTVV.

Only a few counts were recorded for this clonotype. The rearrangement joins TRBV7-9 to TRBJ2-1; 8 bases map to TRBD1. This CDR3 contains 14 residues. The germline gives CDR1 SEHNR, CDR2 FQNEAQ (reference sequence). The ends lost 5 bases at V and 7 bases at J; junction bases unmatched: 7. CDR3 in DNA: TGTGCCAGCAGCACTCCAGGGGGCGGAAATGAGCAGTTCTTC. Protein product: CASSTPGGGNEQFF.

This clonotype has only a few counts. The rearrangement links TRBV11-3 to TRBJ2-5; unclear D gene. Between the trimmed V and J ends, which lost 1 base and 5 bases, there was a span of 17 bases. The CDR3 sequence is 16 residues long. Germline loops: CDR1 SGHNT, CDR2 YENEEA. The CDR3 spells CASSLVIGSQGETQYF. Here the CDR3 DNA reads TGTGCCAGCAGCTTAGTAATCGGATCCCAAGGGGAGACCCAGTACTTC.

CDR3 sequence: CASRDRNYNEQFF. The CDR3 region has the DNA TGTGCCAGTAGGGACAGGAATTACAATGAGCAGTTCTTC. This rearrangement joins TRBV2 to TRBJ2-1, with TRBD1 matching 8 bases. Per the germline V gene, CDR1 is SNHLY and CDR2 is FYNNEI. V lost 9 bases, J lost 4 bases, and 5 bases stayed unmatched. There are 13 residues in the CDR3.